The 11 T cell receptor beta chains reported below all come from one sample, sequenced in a study of cytomegalovirus exposure and HLA in healthy donors. The PCR contained 60 Vbeta and 13 Jbeta primers. Repertoires were generated with immunoSEQ multiplex PCR, while TCRdb's copy carries only in-frame clones and drops some. The sample lists approximately 100,000 clones, about 70% occurring once. The sequenced sample consisted of PBMCs. These receptor sequences come from a human donor in good health.

The genes are TRBV7-2 and TRBJ1-1; D possibly corresponds to TRBD1 (5 bases). CDR1 and CDR2 (germline): SGHTA, FQGNSA. This CDR3 is 13 amino acids long. V was trimmed by 6 bases and J by 3 bases, leaving 11 bases between them. CDR3 DNA sequence: TGTGCCAGCAGACGGGGGACCGACACTGAAGCTTTCTTT. Amino acid sequence: CASRRGTDTEAFF. The full variable domain, in which reference TRBV7-2 and TRBJ1-1 provide the parts outside the CDR3, is GAGVSQSPSNKVTEKGKDVELRCDPISGHTALYWYRQSLGQGLEFLIYFQGNSAPDKSGLPSDRFSAERTGGSVSTLTIQRTQQEDSAVYLCASRRGTDTEAFFGQGTRLTVV.

This clone appeared a few times. The rearrangement links TRBV5-1 to TRBJ1-5; D ambiguous. The germline gives CDR1 SGHRS, CDR2 YFSETQ. V gave up 0 bases and J gave up 3 bases, with 10 bases separating them. The CDR3 covers 15 residues. CDR3 loop: CASSLAGRDNQPQHF. In DNA form, the CDR3 reads TGCGCCAGCAGCTTGGCCGGGCGGGACAATCAGCCCCAGCATTTT.

V gene TRBV7-9 combines with J gene TRBJ2-3; D not resolved. The CDR3 spans 11 residues. The V end lost 4 bases, the J end lost 3 bases, and 2 bases lay between the germline ends. Germline V gene sequence: CDR1 SEHNR, CDR2 FQNEAQ (reference sequence). The CDR3 reads CASSSTDTQYF. The CDR3 coding sequence is TGTGCCAGCAGCTCTACAGATACGCAGTATTTT.

The V call is TRBV29-1, the J call TRBJ1-2; possible D gene TRBD1, 5 bases. The germline CDR1 and CDR2 sequences are SQVTM and ANQGSEA. The CDR3 is 13 amino acids. V lost 6 bases to trimming and J lost 4 bases, with 15 bases between them. CDR3 residues: CSVAFGGTYGYTF. The CDR3 DNA is TGCAGCGTGGCCTTCGGGGGTACCTATGGCTACACCTTC.

In this sample, this clone turned up a few times. V and J are TRBV29-1 and TRBJ2-2; weak D call: TRBD2 (5 bases). The V end lost 7 bases, the J end lost 1 base, and 22 bases lay between the germline ends. The CDR3 totals 17 residues. Per germline, CDR1 SQVTM and CDR2 ANQGSEA. The CDR3 loop reads CSACLVIGDMNTGELFF. CDR3 coding DNA: TGCAGCGCCTGCCTAGTCATCGGGGATATGAACACCGGGGAGCTGTTTTTT.

This clone was picked up a small number of times. The chain couples TRBV2 to TRBJ2-7; 7 bases are a match to TRBD1. The CDR3 has 15 amino acids. The germline gives CDR1 SNHLY, CDR2 FYNNEI. The V gene end was trimmed by 6 bases and the J gene end by 3 bases; junction bases not matched to a gene: 11. DNA of the CDR3: TGTGCCAGCAGGGTGAACAGGGGTAATGGCTACGAGCAGTACTTC. The encoded protein is CASRVNRGNGYEQYF.

CDR3 region: CASRRQENTEAFF. In DNA, the CDR3 is TGTGCCAGCCGGAGACAGGAGAACACTGAAGCTTTCTTT. The genes are TRBV6-4 and TRBJ1-1, with D possibly TRBD1 on 6 matching bases. Germline-derived CDR1 and CDR2 are MRHNA and SNTAGT. V was cut by 8 bases and J by 1 base, with 11 bases left in between. The CDR3 runs 13 residues.

The V and J genes are TRBV19 and TRBJ1-1; no clear D. The germline V gene encodes CDR1 LNHDA and CDR2 SQIVND (reference sequence). There are 13 residues in the CDR3. V dropped 7 bases and J dropped 3 bases, with 12 bases sitting between them. The CDR3 loop is CASNRREDTEAFF. CDR3 nucleotide sequence: TGTGCCAGTAATCGCAGAGAGGACACTGAAGCTTTCTTT.

V usage is TRBV7-2 and J usage is TRBJ2-4, with TRBD1 identical over 7 bases. Germline values: CDR1 SGHTA, CDR2 FQGNSA. The CDR3 covers 16 residues. Trimming at V came to 5 bases and at J to 1 base, leaving 8 bases not matched to a gene. This CDR3 is CASSPARQGAKNIQYF. In DNA, the CDR3 is TGTGCCAGCAGCCCCGCCCGACAGGGCGCCAAAAACATTCAGTACTTC.

The J gene is TRBJ2-1, the V gene TRBV5-1; TRBD2 agrees at 9 bases. This CDR3 is built from 15 residues. Germline-derived CDR1 and CDR2 are SGHRS and YFSETQ. Trimming removed 4 bases from V and 11 bases from J; junction bases left unmatched: 13. The CDR3 here is CASSPPAIGTSKQFF. The DNA of the CDR3 is TGCGCCAGCAGCCCGCCGGCGATCGGGACTAGCAAGCAGTTCTTC.

The chain links TRBV19 to TRBJ1-5, with TRBD1 matching over 8 bases. Per the germline V gene, CDR1 is LNHDA and CDR2 is SQIVND (reference sequence). The CDR3 has 15 amino acids. V was clipped by 8 bases and J by 0 bases; unmatched bases: 6. CDR3 sequence: CASHPRGHSNQPQHF. CDR3 bases: TGTGCCAGTCACCCCAGGGGGCATAGCAATCAGCCCCAGCATTTT.